These 18 T cell receptor beta chains share one sample of origin, sequenced in a study of T cells expressing NK-cell markers. Each CDR3 protein gets one entry in TCRdb, which reprocessed the 5' RACE reads and gives no DNA. The sample totals some 600,000 distinct CDR3 sequences. Sequencing used blood T cells: a sorted CD56 or NKG2C T cell subset, CD4+ or CD8+ T cells, or bulk PBMC T cells (not recorded which). The receptors were sampled from a man between 18 and 29 years old in good health.

CDR3 sequence reads: CARKGRETQYF. V and J are TRBV30 and TRBJ2-5; the D call from TCRdb, TRBD1, cannot be confirmed without DNA. Germline V lookup: CDR1 GTSNPN, CDR2 SVGIG (reference sequence). The CDR3 is made up of 11 amino acids.

V gene TRBV29-1 combines with J gene TRBJ2-2; there is no DNA to check the TCRdb D call of TRBD1. The V gene's germline CDR1 is SQVTM and CDR2 ANQGSEA. The CDR3 has 12 residues. The CDR3: CSVGTGNGELFF.

The V gene is TRBV27, the J gene TRBJ2-7; the TRBD1 assignment by TCRdb is unverifiable without DNA. The CDR3 runs to 15 residues. CDR1 is MNHEY, CDR2 SMNVEV, per germline (reference sequence). CDR3: CASSLSSARSYEQYF.

The chain has TRBV6-5 and TRBJ2-1; TCRdb proposes TRBD2, but this gene call is untestable without DNA. The germline CDR1 and CDR2 sequences are MNHEY and SVGAGI. The CDR3 runs to 15 residues. CDR3 loop: CAASGDLSSYNEQFF.

The chain couples TRBV10-3 to TRBJ1-1; TCRdb's D call, TRBD1, is unchecked because there is no DNA. The germline CDR1 and CDR2 sequences are ENHRY and SYGVKD. This CDR3 is built from 11 residues. CDR3 amino acids: CAIRGTGEAFF.

This chain connects TRBV5-1 to TRBJ2-1; TCRdb picks TRBD1, but there is no DNA to check that call. The CDR3 runs 18 residues. The V gene's germline CDR1 is SGHRS and CDR2 YFSETQ. The CDR3 is CARYSGTGTSITYNEQFF.

The rearrangement links TRBV10-3 to TRBJ2-2; without DNA, the TCRdb call of TRBD1 cannot be checked. The germline CDR1 and CDR2 sequences are ENHRY and SYGVKD. The CDR3 extends over 15 amino acids. CDR3 region: CAIRRGAGSTGELFF.

The chain combines TRBV6-5 with TRBJ2-3; checking the TCRdb D call of TRBD2 is not possible without DNA. Germline V gene lookup returns CDR1 MNHEY and CDR2 SVGAGI. The CDR3 is 19 amino acids. CDR3 amino acids: CASSRPRNLAGGPTDTQYF.

Here the CDR3 reads CAIQPDGQGLTDTQYF. The chain links TRBV10-3 to TRBJ2-3; TCRdb lists TRBD1, though no DNA is available to test this call. The germline V gene has CDR1 ENHRY and CDR2 SYGVKD. The CDR3 is 16 amino acids.

The chain combines TRBV3-1 with TRBJ2-5. Germline CDR1 LGHDT, CDR2 YNNKEL (reference sequence). This CDR3 comprises 16 residues. CDR3 loop: CASSRRWLTGQETQYF.

This chain links TRBV4-3 with TRBJ2-1; the TRBD2 assignment by TCRdb is unverifiable without DNA. Germline CDR1 LGHNA, CDR2 YSLEER. CDR3 length equals 14 residues. The CDR3 sequence: CASSHRPESPEQFF.

The chain employs TRBV12-3 or TRBV12-4 and TRBJ1-3. The length of the CDR3 is 15 residues. CDR3 sequence reads: CASSFSPELGNTIYF.

The CDR3 sequence is CAISGSETAGETQYF. This rearrangement joins TRBV10-3 to TRBJ2-5; TCRdb picks TRBD1, but there is no DNA to check that call. In germline, CDR1 is ENHRY, CDR2 SYGVKD. The CDR3 sequence is 15 residues long.

V gene TRBV5-6 combines with J gene TRBJ1-1; the TCRdb D gene call, TRBD1, has no DNA to confirm it. CDR1 SGHDT and CDR2 YYEEEE come from the germline V gene. CDR3 length: 16 amino acids. The CDR3 is CASSVPGQGLNTEAFF.

The V gene is TRBV20-1, the J gene TRBJ2-1; TCRdb returns TRBD2, unconfirmable since there is no DNA. The CDR3 is 15 amino acids. The germline V gene encodes CDR1 DFQATT and CDR2 SNEGSKA (reference sequence). This CDR3 is CSASPLTSGNNEQFF.

Here the CDR3 reads CASSSLGGGFYNEQFF. V is TRBV21-1 and J is TRBJ2-1; TCRdb indicates TRBD2, and absent DNA this call remains unverified. TRBV21-1 is annotated as a pseudogene. The CDR3 spans 16 residues.

The CDR3 region is CASSLVQADTDTQYF. The chain recombines TRBV5-1 with TRBJ2-3. The CDR3 contains 15 residues. The germline V gene encodes CDR1 SGHRS and CDR2 YFSETQ.

The V gene is TRBV5-1, the J gene TRBJ2-1. This CDR3 contains 17 residues. Germline lookup yields CDR1 SGHRS and CDR2 YFSETQ. CDR3 in amino acids: CASSLGDRSLPYNEQFF.